Given below is one TCR beta chain in context. Its recognized antigen is unknown. There are no base qualities to consult, and no much larger clone falls within one base. The sample's treatment or condition label, decoded: oral pan-JAK inhibitor, 5-10 mg twice daily. Peripheral blood and lesional scalp punch biopsies were obtained from patients with alopecia areata. PBMCs were separated by density centrifugation and stained for CD3, CD4 and CD8, after which CD4+ and CD8+ T cells were sorted on a FACSAria. This sample was included in a study of CD8+ T cells in alopecia areata (dated 2018 in TCRdb). With regard to the full study: The treated patients, all with moderate-to-severe alopecia areata, were enrolled in an open-label pilot trial of oral tofacitinib given at 5 to 10 mg twice daily. Amplification of TCRbeta CDR3 regions was done by immunoSEQ multiplex PCR using 35 Vbeta forward primers and 13 Jbeta reverse primers. Disease severity in treated patients was measured with the SALT score, which quantifies the percentage of affected scalp surface area. Patients on tofacitinib were biopsied at baseline and after 4 and 24 weeks of treatment, and several of the patients also had a later scalp biopsy. Tofacitinib was administered for 6 to 18 months, and 6 months of follow-up off drug were then conducted to assess delayed response and recurrence. In both human patients and the C3H/HeJ mouse model, the study applied high-throughput TCRbeta sequencing to look at T cell clonal expansion in alopecia areata. Scalp tissue and sorted CD4+ and CD8+ peripheral blood T cells from patchy and totalis/universalis alopecia areata patients and from healthy controls were covered by human TCRbeta sequencing. Scalp clonality was compared among normal scalp (n=4), patchy alopecia areata scalp (n=8), and alopecia totalis/universalis scalp (n=8). The RNA source kit depended on sample type: the PAXgene miRNA kit for fixed scalp, the miRNeasy kit for PBMCs, and the RNeasy kit for mouse skin.

CDR1 MNHNS and CDR2 SASEGT were looked up in the germline V gene. The junction carries 17 bases between V and J, which are trimmed by 7 bases and 5 bases respectively. Spanning cysteine to phenylalanine, the CDR3 consists of 14 amino acids. The entry retains the CDR3 DNA only, 42 bases that are in frame from base 1. The library came from the immunoSEQ multiplex PCR assay. RNA was extracted from all samples and reverse transcribed into cDNA as template for TCR sequencing. First-strand cDNA was synthesized with SuperScript III using a 2:1 mix of oligo-dT and random hexamers. Amplification bias was assessed with a synthetic immune receptor repertoire, and residual bias was removed computationally. As for the original processing: Raw reads were preprocessed to remove errors, and CDR3 was defined according to IMGT conventions as the region from the conserved cysteine to phenylalanine. Clonality was computed as 1 minus the Shannon entropy, with the entropy normalized by log2 of the number of productive unique TCRs. CD4 or CD8 identity of scalp clones was inferred by cross-referencing scalp TCRbeta sequences with sorted blood CD4 and CD8 repertoires. What TCRdb holds here is the immuneACCESS table cut down to in-frame rearrangements. Part of the clones is not present; checked against another copy, under half of the missing clones reflect an unresolved V gene, and the others are unexplained. V, J and clone size derive from that table, while D and trimming were established from the DNA sequence. Counted in this sample were fewer than 250,000 clones; 35% to 45% of them appeared once. Roughly 0.5% of the sample comes from the top ten.

Study-level results and caveats: Because the treated cohort was small and had only one nonresponder, larger studies are needed to examine links between baseline CD8+ expansion and response. With tofacitinib, both scalp clonality and the number of expanded CD8+ clones among the top 100 scalp clones went down significantly. Shared TCR sequences between patients were less evident than in mice, which may be partly attributable to HLA diversity in the patient population. Unlike mouse skin, which is dominated by gammadelta T cells, normal human skin has resident alphabeta T cells that are also sequenced, and this complicates analysis of the scalp TCR repertoire. Compared with normal scalp, lesional scalp, particularly in alopecia totalis/universalis, had higher clonality and more expanded CD8+ clones, which suggests antigenic drive. Many expanded lesional clones were found to persist in scalp and blood during tofacitinib treatment, and relapse after treatment cessation may be partly explained by this persistence.

Here the chain combines TRBV6-1 and TRBJ1-1; the D region possibly corresponds to TRBD1 (6 bases align). Sequencing used CD4+ T cells sorted from blood, obtained at approximately week 30, from a patient treated with tofacitinib. The source of this sequence is a human donor with alopecia areata. The DNA sequence is as follows: TGTGCCAGCAAGCCGGGCGAGGGGGAAACTGAAGCTTTCTTT. Translated, it reads CASKPGEGETEAFF.